This T cell receptor beta chain stems from a study of technical replicates of blood from several donors. Looked up from germline, CDR1 is LNHDA and CDR2 is SQIVND (reference sequence). V lost 1 base and J lost 5; bases outside the gene matches: 9. The CDR3 consists of 16 residues. The method was immunoSEQ multiplex PCR; TCRdb's version includes in-frame clones alone and lacks a portion of them. The sample shows tens of thousands of clones, around 94% of them seen only once. The TCR comes from a human donor in good health. The chain combines TRBV19 with TRBJ2-7; 9 bases are shared with TRBD2. Sample: T cells isolated from PBMCs. The DNA for the CDR3 is TGTGCCAGTAGTATAGGGTCTGCGGGAGGGTTCGACGAGCAGTACTTC. Translating gives CASSIGSAGGFDEQYF.